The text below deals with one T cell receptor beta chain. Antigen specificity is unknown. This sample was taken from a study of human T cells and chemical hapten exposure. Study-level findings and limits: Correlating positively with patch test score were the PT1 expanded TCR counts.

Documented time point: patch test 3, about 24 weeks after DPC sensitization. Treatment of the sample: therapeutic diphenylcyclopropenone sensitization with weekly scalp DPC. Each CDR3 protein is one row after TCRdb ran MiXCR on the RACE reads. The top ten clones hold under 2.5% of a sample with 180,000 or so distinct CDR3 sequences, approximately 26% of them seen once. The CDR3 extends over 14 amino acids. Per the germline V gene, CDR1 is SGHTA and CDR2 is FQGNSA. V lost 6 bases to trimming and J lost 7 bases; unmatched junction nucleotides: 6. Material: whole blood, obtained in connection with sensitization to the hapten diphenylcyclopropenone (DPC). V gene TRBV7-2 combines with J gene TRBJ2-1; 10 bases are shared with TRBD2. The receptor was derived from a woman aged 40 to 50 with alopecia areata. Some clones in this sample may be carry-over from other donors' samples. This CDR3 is CASSPSGSRNEQFF. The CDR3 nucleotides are TGTGCCAGCAGTCCTAGCGGGAGTCGGAATGAGCAGTTCTTC.